The source of this T cell receptor beta chain is a study of cytomegalovirus exposure and HLA in healthy donors. About the study: Early released data had tens of millions of unique TCRs, all coming from HLA-typed donors. Study-wide results and limits: Most of the CMV-associated TCR beta chains (in a later analysis) appeared to be HLA-restricted. Previous analysis showed most TCR beta V segments were productive about 87% or about 30% of the time. Testing in vitro showed three CMV-associated chains specific for CMV antigens.

13 Jbeta primers and 60 Vbeta primers were used for the PCR. Method: immunoSEQ multiplex PCR; TCRdb's copy keeps in-frame clones and lacks some. The sample contains about 140,000 clones, roughly 77% of which appear only once. This CDR3 has 18 residues. CDR1 MNHEY and CDR2 SMNVEV come from the germline V gene (reference sequence). Points on this clone: The antigen is undetermined.

V usage is TRBV27 and J usage is TRBJ2-3; D is perhaps TRBD2 (5 bases). The sample consisted of PBMCs. The origin of this receptor is a man aged 18 to 29 in good health and CMV-seropositive. The CDR3 sequence: CASQGLLGATGKTDTQYF. CDR3 DNA sequence: TGTGCATCTCAAGGACTCCTAGGCGCGACGGGAAAGACAGATACGCAGTATTTT.